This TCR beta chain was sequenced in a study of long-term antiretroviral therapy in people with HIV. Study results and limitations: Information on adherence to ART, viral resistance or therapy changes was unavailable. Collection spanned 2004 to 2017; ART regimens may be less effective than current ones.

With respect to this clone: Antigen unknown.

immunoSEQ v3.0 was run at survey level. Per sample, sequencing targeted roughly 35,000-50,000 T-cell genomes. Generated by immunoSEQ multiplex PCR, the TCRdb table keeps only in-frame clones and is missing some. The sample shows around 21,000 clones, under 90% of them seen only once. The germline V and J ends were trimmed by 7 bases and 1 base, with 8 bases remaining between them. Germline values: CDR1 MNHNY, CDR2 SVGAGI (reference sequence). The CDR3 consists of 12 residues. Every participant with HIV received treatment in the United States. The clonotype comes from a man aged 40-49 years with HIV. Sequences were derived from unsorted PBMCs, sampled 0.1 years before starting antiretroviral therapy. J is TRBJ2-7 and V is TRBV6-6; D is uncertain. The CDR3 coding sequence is TGTGCCAGCAAGACGGTTTCCTACGAGCAGTACTTC. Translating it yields CASKTVSYEQYF.